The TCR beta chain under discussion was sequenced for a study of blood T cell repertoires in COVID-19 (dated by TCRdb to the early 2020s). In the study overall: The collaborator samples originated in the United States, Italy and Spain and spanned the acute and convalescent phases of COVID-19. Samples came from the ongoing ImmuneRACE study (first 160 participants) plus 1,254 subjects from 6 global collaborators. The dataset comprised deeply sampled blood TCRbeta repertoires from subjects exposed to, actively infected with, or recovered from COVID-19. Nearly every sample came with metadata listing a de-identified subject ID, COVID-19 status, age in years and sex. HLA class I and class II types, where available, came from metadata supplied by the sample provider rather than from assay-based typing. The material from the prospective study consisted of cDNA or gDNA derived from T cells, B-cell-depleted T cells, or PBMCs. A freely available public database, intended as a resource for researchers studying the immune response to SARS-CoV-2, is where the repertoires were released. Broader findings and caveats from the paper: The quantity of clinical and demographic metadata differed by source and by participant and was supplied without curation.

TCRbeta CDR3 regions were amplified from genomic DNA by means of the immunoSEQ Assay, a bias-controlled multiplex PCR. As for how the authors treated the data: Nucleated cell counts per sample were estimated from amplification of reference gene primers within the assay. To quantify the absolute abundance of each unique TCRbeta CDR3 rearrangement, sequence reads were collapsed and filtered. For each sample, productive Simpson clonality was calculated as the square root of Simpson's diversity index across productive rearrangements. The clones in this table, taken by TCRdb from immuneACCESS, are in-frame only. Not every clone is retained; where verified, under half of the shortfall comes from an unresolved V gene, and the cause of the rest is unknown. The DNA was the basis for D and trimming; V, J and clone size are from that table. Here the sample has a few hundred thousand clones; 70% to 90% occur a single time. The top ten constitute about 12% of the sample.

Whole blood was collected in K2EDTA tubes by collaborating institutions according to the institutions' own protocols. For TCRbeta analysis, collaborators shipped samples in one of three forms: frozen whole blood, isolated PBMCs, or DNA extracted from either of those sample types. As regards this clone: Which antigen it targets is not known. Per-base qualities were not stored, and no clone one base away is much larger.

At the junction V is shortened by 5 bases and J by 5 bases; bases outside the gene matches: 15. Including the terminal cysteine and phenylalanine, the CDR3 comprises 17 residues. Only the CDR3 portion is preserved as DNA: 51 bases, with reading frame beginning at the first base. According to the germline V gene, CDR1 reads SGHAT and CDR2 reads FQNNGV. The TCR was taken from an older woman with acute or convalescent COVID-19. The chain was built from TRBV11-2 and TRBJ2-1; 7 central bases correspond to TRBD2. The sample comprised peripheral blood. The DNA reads TGTGCCAGCAGCCGATTTTATCTACGGACTAGAGACAATGAGCAGTTCTTC. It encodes CASSRFYLRTRDNEQFF.